The next 25 T cell receptor beta chains were all read from a single sample in a study of cytomegalovirus exposure and HLA in healthy donors. 60 Vbeta and 13 Jbeta primers were used in PCR. The repertoire was sequenced with immunoSEQ multiplex PCR; TCRdb's copy has only in-frame clones and lacks some. The sample comprises fewer than 150,000 clones, less than 85% of which are singletons, and approximately 4.1% rests with the top ten. Sequenced: PBMCs. All receptors come from a woman aged 40 to 50 in good health and CMV-seronegative.

This clone has more than one count but fewer than ten. The rearrangement links TRBV5-5 to TRBJ2-1; 11 positions agree with TRBD2. Unmatched junction bases numbered 3, after V lost 1 base and J lost 6 bases. The CDR3 runs 15 residues. Germline loops: CDR1 SGHKS, CDR2 YYEKEE (reference sequence). CDR3 in DNA: TGTGCCAGCAGCTTGTCTAGCGGGAGGAGCAATGAGCAGTTCTTC. Translation: CASSLSSGRSNEQFF.

CDR3 DNA sequence: TGTGCCGTGTCCCCGCCAGCGAACACCGGGGAGCTGTTTTTT. Translating gives CAVSPPANTGELFF. The chain uses TRBV10-3 and TRBJ2-2; unclear D gene. Germline assignment: CDR1 ENHRY and CDR2 SYGVKD. The CDR3 length is 14 residues. V shed 11 bases and J shed 0 bases, with 13 bases lying between them.

The chain employs TRBV10-3 and TRBJ1-2; 12 bases are a match to TRBD1. After removal of 3 bases from V and 7 bases from J, the junction contained 3 bases not matched to a gene. CDR1 and CDR2 from the germline V gene are ENHRY and SYGVKD. The CDR3 length is 14 residues. CDR3 amino acids: CAISEGTGGSGYTF. The DNA for the CDR3 is TGTGCCATCAGTGAAGGGACAGGGGGCTCTGGCTACACCTTC.

This sequence joins TRBV5-1 and TRBJ1-5; 12 bases line up with TRBD1. Germline V gene sequence: CDR1 SGHRS, CDR2 YFSETQ. The CDR3 covers 16 residues. Trimming took 4 bases from V and 6 from J; bases not matched to a gene: 8. CDR3 sequence reads: CASSPLGQGAGQPQHF. Written as DNA, the CDR3 is TGCGCCAGCAGCCCACTGGGACAGGGGGCGGGTCAGCCCCAGCATTTT.

As regards this clone: No conserved phenylalanine or tryptophan is present at the end of the CDR3, so a read error is the likely explanation. No DNA is shown, since the ends of the CDR3 on it are uncertain; the CDR3 is the one TCRdb lists. This sequence joins TRBV6-4 and TRBJ1-6; no DNA check was done on the table's D call, TRBD1. The CDR3 region is 13 residues in length, termini included. CDR1 is MRHNA and CDR2 is SNTAGT in the germline V gene. CDR3 region: CASSDPRDQGPPV.

This clone has just one count. V usage is TRBV27 and J usage is TRBJ2-7; maybe TRBD1 (6 bases). CDR3 length: 15 amino acids. Deletions cut 4 bases from V and 2 bases from J, with 15 bases between. Germline assignment: CDR1 MNHEY and CDR2 SMNVEV (reference sequence). CDR3 residues: CASSYRWDTTYEQYF. In DNA form, the CDR3 reads TGTGCCAGCAGTTATCGGTGGGACACAACCTACGAGCAGTACTTC.

The chain links TRBV5-8 to TRBJ1-1; D gene unclear. Trimming stripped 1 base from V and 3 bases from J, with 10 bases between. Germline loops: CDR1 SGHTS, CDR2 YDEGEE. This CDR3 is 14 amino acids long. For the CDR3, the DNA is TGTGCCAGCAGCTTGTTAGGGAGAGACACTGAAGCTTTCTTT. Translated: CASSLLGRDTEAFF.

J is TRBJ2-1 and V is TRBV30; TRBD2 might be the D (7 bases). This CDR3 spans 16 amino acids. Germline CDR1 reads GTSNPN; CDR2 reads SVGIG (reference sequence). V lost 2 bases and J lost 9, with 23 bases in between. In DNA, the CDR3 is TGTGCCTGGAGTCGGGGCGGGAGTCTGGTAGGGGGTGAGCAGTTCTTC. This translates into CAWSRGGSLVGGEQFF.

V and J are TRBV11-1 and TRBJ2-5; D might be TRBD2 (5 bases). Germline V gene data show CDR1 as SGHAT and CDR2 as FQDESV (reference sequence). This CDR3 spans 14 amino acids. Trimming shortened V by 1 base and J by 4 bases, and 10 bases separated the two germline ends. Here the CDR3 reads CASSLGARGETQYF. The CDR3 DNA reads as TGTGCCAGCAGCTTAGGGGCCCGGGGAGAGACCCAGTACTTC.

The V call is TRBV18, the J call TRBJ1-5; no clear D. The germline gives CDR1 KGHSH, CDR2 LQKENI. V gave up 5 bases and J gave up 0 bases, with 11 bases separating them. This CDR3 comprises 15 residues. This CDR3 reads CASSENGLSNQPQHF. In nucleotides, the CDR3 is TGTGCCAGCTCAGAGAACGGTCTTAGCAATCAGCCCCAGCATTTT.

This clone has just one count. The chain couples TRBV6-5 to TRBJ2-1, with TRBD1 as a possible D gene (5 bases). CDR1 and CDR2 from the germline V gene are MNHEY and SVGAGI. The CDR3 loop spans 15 amino acids. The V gene lost 0 bases and the J gene lost 3 bases, with 9 bases spanning the gap. CDR3 loop: CASSYSSDSYNEQFF. CDR3 nucleotide sequence: TGTGCCAGCAGTTACTCGTCCGACAGCTACAATGAGCAGTTCTTC.

The chain recombines TRBV6-1 with TRBJ1-3, with 8 bases identical to TRBD1. The trim removed 1 base at V and 0 bases at J, leaving 2 bases unmatched. The CDR3 sequence is 16 residues long. CDR1 is MNHNS, CDR2 SASEGT, per germline. CDR3 loop: CASSEGGQGSGNTIYF. The CDR3 DNA reads as TGTGCCAGCAGTGAAGGAGGACAGGGCTCTGGAAACACCATATATTTT.

In nucleotides, the CDR3 is TGCAGCGTCGAGGGGACAGCGAGCTCTGGGGCCAACGTCCTGACTTTC. This gives the protein CSVEGTASSGANVLTF. V is TRBV29-1 and J is TRBJ2-6; 7 nucleotides match TRBD1. This CDR3 has 16 amino acids. Germline V gives CDR1 SQVTM, CDR2 ANQGSEA. V lost 6 bases and J lost 0; bases outside the gene matches: 8. Together with reference TRBV29-1 and TRBJ2-6, the CDR3 gives the full variable domain: SAVISQKPSRDICQRGTSLTIQCQVDSQVTMMFWYRQQPGQSLTLIATANQGSEATYESGFVIDKFPISRPNLTFSTLTVSNMSPEDSSIYLCSVEGTASSGANVLTFGAGSRLTVL.

The sample holds one count of this clone. The germline gene is not matched at one end of the junction; a read error may be the cause. The chain employs TRBV5-5 and TRBJ2-7; the D is unclear. Germline CDR1 and CDR2: SGHKS and YYEKEE (reference sequence). The CDR3 has 13 amino acids. The CDR3 loop is CASSLGSSYGQYF. In DNA, the CDR3 is TGTGCCAGCAGCTTGGGGAGCTCCTACGGGCAGTACTTC.

The chain uses TRBV5-1 and TRBJ2-5; 9 nucleotides match TRBD1. The CDR3 length is 16 residues. Trimming cost V 2 bases and J 2 bases; bases outside gene matches: 7. Germline-derived CDR1 and CDR2 are SGHRS and YFSETQ. The CDR3 sequence: CASSFHRGPEQETQYF. As DNA, the CDR3 is TGCGCCAGCAGCTTCCACAGGGGGCCTGAACAAGAGACCCAGTACTTC.

V and J are TRBV4-1 and TRBJ2-3, with a possible D match to TRBD2 (7 bases). V gave up 1 base and J gave up 8 bases, with 19 bases separating them. Germline V CDR1 and CDR2: MGHRA, YSYEKL. The CDR3 is 16 residues long. The CDR3 is CASSQGAGAVGGTQYF. The DNA for the CDR3 is TGCGCCAGCAGCCAAGGGGCGGGGGCGGTCGGAGGTACGCAGTATTTT.

A note on this clone: One end of the junction varies from germline; a read error may be responsible. The CDR3 loop reads CASSLAGGYSYEQYF. CDR3 nucleotides: TGTGCCAGCAGTTTAGCGGGAGGTTACTCCTACGAGCAGTACTTC. The rearrangement joins TRBV7-9 to TRBJ2-7; 10 bases map to TRBD2. Germline-derived CDR1 and CDR2 are SEHNR and FQNEAQ (reference sequence). This CDR3 has 15 residues.

The rearrangement uses TRBV2 and TRBJ1-1, with D possibly matching TRBD1 (6 bases). The germline gives CDR1 SNHLY, CDR2 FYNNEI. This CDR3 has 15 amino acids. Trimming shortened V by 6 bases and J by 4 bases, and 18 bases separated the two germline ends. Here the CDR3 DNA reads TGTGCCAGCAGCAGACGGACAGCCGGCGCCACTGAAGCTTTCTTT. Translated: CASSRRTAGATEAFF.

Comments on this clone: At the DNA level, this CDR3 is encoded by other sequences in the same sample as well. The rearrangement links TRBV19 to TRBJ2-5; 7 bases align to TRBD2. CDR3 size: 12 residues. The J segment lost 5 bases and the V segment lost 3 bases, leaving 0 bases of the junction unmatched. From germline, CDR1 is LNHDA and CDR2 SQIVND (reference sequence). The chain's CDR3 is CASSIGGETQYF. Written as DNA, the CDR3 is TGTGCCAGTAGTATCGGGGGGGAGACCCAGTACTTC.

The table lists this clone with a count of one. The chain carries TRBV11-2 and TRBJ1-4; 7 nucleotides match TRBD1. This CDR3 has 17 residues. J gave up 0 bases and V 5 bases, and 9 bases lay outside the gene matches. Germline V gene data show CDR1 as SGHAT and CDR2 as FQNNGV. The DNA of the CDR3 is TGTGCCAGCAGCCCGGGACAGTCGCGGGCAACTAATGAAAAACTGTTTTTT. Its protein product is CASSPGQSRATNEKLFF.

This chain joins TRBV2 and TRBJ2-3, with 11 bases aligning to TRBD1. From germline, CDR1 is SNHLY and CDR2 FYNNEI. With V trimmed by 7 bases and J by 5 bases, 8 bases remained unmatched. The CDR3 consists of 15 residues. CDR3 sequence (DNA): TGTGCCAGCAATAGACCGGGACAGGGGGTAGATACGCAGTATTTT. This translates into CASNRPGQGVDTQYF.

The V gene is TRBV14, the J gene TRBJ1-1, with D perhaps matching TRBD1 (6 bases). With 4 bases removed from V and 8 bases from J, the gap between germline ends came to 17 bases. The length of the CDR3 is 14 residues. Germline V gene sequence: CDR1 SGHDN, CDR2 FVKESK. This CDR3 is CASSPRGGLREAFF. DNA of the CDR3: TGTGCCAGCAGCCCAAGGGGGGGTCTAAGGGAAGCTTTCTTT.

This clone was observed a handful of times. The chain is built from TRBV5-6 and TRBJ1-6; 8 bases agree with TRBD1. There are 14 residues in the CDR3. Germline V gene lookup returns CDR1 SGHDT and CDR2 YYEEEE. The V and J ends lost 4 bases and 7 bases, in that order; junction bases with no gene match: 4. CDR3 nucleotide sequence: TGTGCCAGCAGCGCGCGGGACAGGAATTCACCCCTCCACTTT. It translates to CASSARDRNSPLHF.

This rearrangement joins TRBV4-3 to TRBJ2-1; 7 nucleotides line up with TRBD2. The length of the CDR3 is 16 residues. CDR1 LGHNA and CDR2 YSLEER come from the germline V gene. After removal of 0 bases from V and 2 bases from J, the junction contained 4 bases not matched to a gene. This CDR3 reads CASSQDGLAAYNEQFF. CDR3 sequence (DNA): TGCGCCAGCAGCCAAGACGGGCTAGCGGCCTACAATGAGCAGTTCTTC.

The chain uses TRBV4-2 and TRBJ1-4; possibly TRBD1 for D (5 bases). The CDR3 has 16 residues. Trimming took off 1 base at V and 8 bases at J, with 17 bases between the two ends. Per the germline V gene, CDR1 is LGHNA and CDR2 is YNFKEQ. CDR3 sequence (DNA): TGTGCCAGCAGCCAAGTTCATGGCGGGGACGCAGAAAAACTGTTTTTT. Amino acid sequence: CASSQVHGGDAEKLFF.